What follows are 18 T cell receptor beta chains derived from one specimen sequenced in a study of vaccination effects on CD4 cells after COVID-19. Isolation of CD4+ T cells took place after approximately 10 days of culture. Each participant was given two doses of one vaccine (BNT162b2 or mRNA-1273). Profiling relied on immunoSEQ multiplex PCR, and the TCRdb table lists in-frame clones only, not all of them. The data show some 47,000 clones, around 70% seen once. No antigens are known for them. The specimen comprised CD4+ T cells from PBMCs cultured without peptide, sampled after COVID-19 vaccination. The receptors derive from a human donor who received a COVID-19 vaccine.

This clone was seen more than once but under ten times. The gene calls are TRBV6-7 and TRBJ1-4; D remains unclear. TRBV6-7 is given ORF status, its function remaining uncertain. The CDR3 is 10 residues long. With 11 bases removed from V and 1 base from J, the gap between germline ends came to 2 bases. The CDR3: CAGTNEKLFF. The CDR3 DNA reads as TGTGCCGGAACTAATGAAAAACTGTTTTTT.

In its sample, this clone was seen a few times. The J gene is TRBJ1-1, the V gene TRBV18; 7 nucleotides agree with TRBD1. The CDR3 consists of 17 residues. V shed 0 bases, J shed 0 bases, and the junction held 7 bases outside the gene matches. The germline V gene has CDR1 KGHSH and CDR2 LQKENI. This chain's CDR3 is CASSPPNPGGMNTEAFF. The CDR3, as DNA: TGTGCCAGCTCACCACCGAACCCAGGGGGTATGAACACTGAAGCTTTCTTT.

This clone has more than one count but fewer than ten. The CDR3 sequence: CASSPAQNSPLHF. CDR3 coding DNA: TGTGCCAGCTCACCGGCACAGAATTCACCCCTCCACTTT. The chain has TRBV18 and TRBJ1-6; D gene unclear. The CDR3 length is 13 residues. V lost 3 bases, J lost 7 bases, and 7 bases lay in between. Germline V gives CDR1 KGHSH, CDR2 LQKENI.

The rearrangement uses TRBV11-2 and TRBJ1-2; the D gene is possibly TRBD1 (5 bases). Trimming took 1 base from V and 2 from J, leaving 17 bases between them. CDR1 is SGHAT and CDR2 is FQNNGV in the germline V gene. The CDR3 loop spans 17 amino acids. The CDR3 is CASSLGVRGRWNYGYTF. CDR3 sequence (DNA): TGTGCCAGCAGCTTAGGAGTTCGGGGCAGGTGGAACTATGGCTACACCTTC.

This clone was recorded only once. This chain connects TRBV7-2 to TRBJ2-5; no firm D call. Germline V gene data show CDR1 as SGHTA and CDR2 as FQGNSA. The V end was cut by 0 bases, the J end by 7 bases, with 6 bases between. The CDR3 spans 12 residues. CDR3 sequence (DNA): TGTGCCAGCAGCTTAGCAGGACGGACCCAGTACTTC. Translation gives CASSLAGRTQYF.

The chain joins TRBV6-6 to TRBJ2-7; the match to TRBD1 covers 8 bases. Germline loops: CDR1 MNHNY, CDR2 SVGAGI (reference sequence). Germline trimming cut 1 base from V and 0 bases from J; bases unmatched to any gene: 2. This CDR3 has 15 residues. The CDR3 nucleotides read TGTGCCAGCAGTTACTGGACAGGGAACTCCTACGAGCAGTACTTC. Amino acids: CASSYWTGNSYEQYF.

This clone was observed a handful of times. This chain joins TRBV28 and TRBJ1-1, with 7 bases identical to TRBD1. Germline trimming cut 4 bases from V and 1 base from J; bases unmatched to any gene: 6. Germline V CDR1 and CDR2: MDHEN, SYDVKM. The CDR3 is 15 amino acids. The CDR3 loop is CASSSRDRWNTEAFF. The DNA for the CDR3 is TGTGCCAGCAGTTCCCGGGACAGATGGAACACTGAAGCTTTCTTT.

This chain uses TRBV7-8 with TRBJ2-7; the match to TRBD2 covers 7 bases. Germline trimming cut 5 bases from V and 3 bases from J; bases unmatched to any gene: 19. Germline lookup yields CDR1 SGHVS and CDR2 FQNEAQ. CDR3 length: 18 amino acids. The DNA for the CDR3 is TGTGCCAGCAGCCCCAGACCTTATTCTGGCGGGAGATTCTACGAGCAGTACTTC. The encoded protein is CASSPRPYSGGRFYEQYF.

This rearrangement joins TRBV14 to TRBJ1-2; D is undetermined. Germline loops: CDR1 SGHDN, CDR2 FVKESK. This CDR3 is 13 amino acids long. Trimming pared 0 bases from V and 2 bases from J, leaving 4 bases between. The CDR3 loop is CASSQEKNYGYTF. For the CDR3, the DNA is TGTGCCAGCAGCCAAGAGAAAAACTATGGCTACACCTTC.

The V call is TRBV4-1, the J call TRBJ2-3, with a possible D match to TRBD2 (6 bases). This CDR3 has 15 residues. Trimming cost V 0 bases and J 1 base, with 8 bases left between them. CDR1 is MGHRA, CDR2 YSYEKL, per germline. CDR3 nucleotide sequence: TGCGCCAGCAGCCAAGAAATAGCGGGCACAGATACGCAGTATTTT. As protein: CASSQEIAGTDTQYF.

CDR3 sequence (DNA): TGTGCCAGCAGCATGGGGACTAACATTAATTCACCCCTCCACTTT. Translation gives CASSMGTNINSPLHF. V is TRBV9 and J is TRBJ1-6; a weak D match, TRBD1 (5 bases). Between the trimmed V and J ends, which lost 4 bases and 6 bases, there was a span of 14 bases. CDR3 length equals 15 residues. Germline V CDR1 and CDR2: SGDLS, YYNGEE. Using reference TRBV9 and TRBJ1-6 for the parts outside the CDR3, the full variable domain is DSGVTQTPKHLITATGQRVTLRCSPRSGDLSVYWYQQSLDQGLQFLIQYYNGEERAKGNILERFSAQQFPDLHSELNLSSLELGDSALYFCASSMGTNINSPLHFGNGTRLTVT.

This sequence joins TRBV6-5 and TRBJ1-1; TRBD1 matches 7 bases. The CDR3 loop spans 12 amino acids. CDR1 MNHEY and CDR2 SVGAGI come from the germline V gene. V dropped 6 bases and J dropped 11; count of bases not matched to a gene: 9. The CDR3 DNA is TGTGCCAGCAGGCCGACAGGGTTTAGGGCTTTCTTT. Its protein product is CASRPTGFRAFF.

A few counts support this clone. The chain employs TRBV16 and TRBJ1-1; 8 nucleotides agree with TRBD1. J gave up 2 bases and V 1 base, and 9 bases lay outside the gene matches. Germline V CDR1 and CDR2: KGHSY, FQNENV. The CDR3 runs 17 residues. CDR3 sequence: CASSQLGQGRVNTEAFF. The CDR3 DNA reads TGTGCCAGCAGCCAATTAGGACAGGGTAGGGTAAACACTGAAGCTTTCTTT.

The chain carries TRBV5-6 and TRBJ2-2; D not resolved. Trimming left V 3 bases short and J 2 bases short, with 8 bases between. Germline loops: CDR1 SGHDT, CDR2 YYEEEE. The CDR3 totals 14 residues. The CDR3 reads CASSYDTNTGELFF. CDR3 nucleotides: TGTGCCAGCAGCTACGACACAAACACCGGGGAGCTGTTTTTT.

The V gene is TRBV5-1, the J gene TRBJ2-3; 7 bases are shared with TRBD2. In germline, CDR1 is SGHRS, CDR2 YFSETQ. CDR3 length: 16 amino acids. The V segment lost 0 bases and the J segment 2 bases; nucleotides outside the gene matches: 6. The CDR3 DNA reads as TGCGCCAGCAGCTTGGTTTCGGGGGGAGACACAGATACGCAGTATTTT. This codes for CASSLVSGGDTDTQYF. The full variable domain, with the rest looked up from reference TRBV5-1 and TRBJ2-3, is KAGVTQTPRYLIKTRGQQVTLSCSPISGHRSVSWYQQTPGQGLQFLFEYFSETQRNKGNFPGRFSGRQFSNSRSEMNVSTLELGDSALYLCASSLVSGGDTDTQYFGPGTRLTVL.

The chain links TRBV3-1 (or the pseudogene TRBV3-2) to TRBJ2-7, with TRBD2 as a possible D gene (6 bases). The germline gives CDR1 LGHDT, CDR2 YNNKEL (reference sequence). V was cut by 2 bases and J by 1 base, with 12 bases left in between. There are 15 residues in the CDR3. This chain's CDR3 is CASSQLGGGSYEQYF. CDR3 DNA: TGTGCCAGCAGCCAACTCGGGGGTGGATCCTACGAGCAGTACTTC.

The J gene is TRBJ1-1, the V gene TRBV5-1, with D unclear. This CDR3 region has 13 residues. Looked up from germline, CDR1 is SGHRS and CDR2 is YFSETQ. The V gene lost 2 bases and the J gene lost 1 base, with 6 bases spanning the gap. The CDR3 DNA is TGCGCCAGCAGCTTTACAGAGAACACTGAAGCTTTCTTT. Residues: CASSFTENTEAFF.

This clone has just a few counts. The V and J genes are TRBV5-1 and TRBJ2-1; 12 positions agree with TRBD2. This CDR3 is 15 amino acids long. The trim removed 4 bases at V and 2 bases at J, leaving 1 base unmatched. The germline CDR1 and CDR2 sequences are SGHRS and YFSETQ. CDR3 amino acids: CASSASGGAYNEQFF. CDR3 nucleotides: TGCGCCAGCAGCGCTAGCGGGGGGGCCTACAATGAGCAGTTCTTC.